This T cell receptor (beta chain) was observed in a study of molecular identifiers for immune sequencing clone quantification. Study conclusions and caveats: Highly expanded clone sizes could be underestimated by identical TCR molecules that share a barcode. More than 97% of effector molecules, versus under 1% of naive-cell molecules, belonged to clones above 20 RNA copies.

TCRdb called the PCR reads again in MiXCR, with one record for every CDR3 protein. The table has some 650,000 distinct CDR3 sequences, about 20% seen once. The CDR3 runs to 17 residues. From germline, CDR1 is SEHNR and CDR2 FQNEAQ (reference sequence). With 7 bases removed from V and 8 bases from J, the gap between germline ends came to 26 bases. A CD8+CD4-CCR7+CD45RA+ phenotype served as the sorting definition for naive CD8 T cells. About this clonotype itself: The antigen is not known.

This chain joins TRBV7-9 and TRBJ2-2, with a possible D match to TRBD2 (6 bases). The sequence was collected from a human donor in good health. Some libraries in this study had Jurkat cell RNA spiked in. Sequenced material: naive CD8+ T cells from blood, with Jurkat cell RNA spiked in. Stated subset: FACS-sorted CD8+CD4-CCR7+CD45RA+ naive T cells. Written as DNA, the CDR3 is TGTGCCAGCACTTCGGCCTCTCAAACCGAGGAGGGAGGGGAGCTGTTTTTT. Protein sequence: CASTSASQTEEGGELFF.